This T cell receptor (beta chain) was observed in a study of long-term antiretroviral therapy in people with HIV. immunoSEQ v3.0 was run at survey level. The method was immunoSEQ multiplex PCR; TCRdb's version includes in-frame clones alone and lacks a portion of them. The table includes almost 35,000 clones, approximately 84% detected once. The starting material was unsorted PBMCs, obtained just over 2.7 years before starting antiretroviral therapy. The TCR originated in a woman in her 30s with HIV.

The CDR3: CASSLWRRGGPSTDTQYF. The CDR3 region has the DNA TGTGCCAGCAGCTTGTGGAGGCGGGGGGGACCAAGCACAGATACGCAGTATTTT. The rearrangement joins TRBV5-5 to TRBJ2-3; 9 bases align to TRBD2. The CDR3 runs 18 residues. Per germline, CDR1 SGHKS and CDR2 YYEKEE (reference sequence). Trimming at V came to 1 base and at J to 0 bases, leaving 9 bases not matched to a gene.